These T cell receptor beta chains were read from a single sample in a study of blood T cell repertoires in COVID-19. Libraries were prepared by immunoSEQ multiplex PCR; TCRdb keeps only in-frame clonotypes and omits some of them. The sample records about 140,000 clones, roughly 84% being singletons. Sequencing used peripheral blood. Every receptor here comes from a human donor with acute or convalescent COVID-19. The donor label of this sample is uncertain. Each CDR3 is given with its conserved first and last residue. The D gene is left open where the match is weak. Clone size is given for some rows only: seen once, a few or many times, or a class if the clone is expanded.

clone size	V gene	J gene	D gene	CDR3 DNA	CDR3 protein
NA	TRBV5-1	TRBJ2-7	NA	TGCGCCAGCAGCTTGTCTAGACAGGCCCACGAGCAGTACTTC	CASSLSRQAHEQYF
few	TRBV3-1/TRBV3-2	TRBJ1-1	NA	TGTGCCAGCAGTGACAACGGGGATTATCGGGCTTTCTTT	CASSDNGDYRAFF
NA	TRBV3-1/TRBV3-2	TRBJ1-1	NA	TGTGCCAGCACTTTCGGGGGGAACACTGAAGCTTTCTTT	CASTFGGNTEAFF
NA	TRBV4-3	TRBJ1-1	TRBD1	TGCGCCAGCAGCCAGGGACAGGGTTACACTGAAGCTTTCTTT	CASSQGQGYTEAFF
NA	TRBV11-3	TRBJ2-2	NA	TGTGCCAGCAGCTTAGGGACTATGACCGGGGAGCTGTTTTTT	CASSLGTMTGELFF
NA	TRBV6-5	TRBJ1-1	TRBD1	TGTGCCAGCAGTTACTCGACGCAGGGGGCCCTTCGACGGGCTTTCTTT	CASSYSTQGALRRAFF
NA	TRBV11-3	TRBJ2-1	NA	TGTGCCAGCAGCTTAAGAGTGAGCTCCTACAATGAGCAGTTCTTC	CASSLRVSSYNEQFF
NA	TRBV19	TRBJ1-1	NA	TGTGCCAGTAACCAGGTGTATACTGAAGCTTTCTTT	CASNQVYTEAFF
NA	TRBV7-2	TRBJ2-3	NA	TGTGCCAGCAGCTACCCGGGAGAGCCGCAGTATTTT	CASSYPGEPQYF
NA	TRBV19	TRBJ2-1	TRBD1	TGTGCCAGTAGTATCCCGGGGACAGGGCCCTACAATGAGCAGTTCTTC	CASSIPGTGPYNEQFF
NA	TRBV3-1/TRBV3-2	TRBJ2-3	NA	TGTGCCAGCAGCCGAAGTTTAACTAGCACAGATACGCAGTATTTT	CASSRSLTSTDTQYF
NA	TRBV4-2	TRBJ1-6	TRBD1	TGTGCCAGCAGCCAACCTATTGGACAGGGCCAAGATTCACCCCTCCACTTT	CASSQPIGQGQDSPLHF
NA	TRBV5-1	TRBJ2-7	NA	TGCGCCAGCAGCTTGGCCGGAGCCATCTCCTACGAGCAGTACTTC	CASSLAGAISYEQYF
NA	TRBV28	TRBJ2-1	TRBD1	TGTGCCAGCAGTTTAACAGGGGGAAATGAGCAGTTCTTC	CASSLTGGNEQFF
NA	TRBV4-1	TRBJ2-2	NA	TGCGCCAGCAGCCAAACAGGCTCCGCGAACACCGGGGAGCTGTTTTTT	CASSQTGSANTGELFF
NA	TRBV5-1	TRBJ2-3	TRBD1	TGCGCCAGCAGCTCAGGACAGGGGGGAGTACCAGATACGCAGTATTTT	CASSSGQGGVPDTQYF
NA	TRBV7-2	TRBJ2-5	TRBD2	TGTGCCAGCAGGCCCGGGACTAGCGGGGGCCAAGAGACCCAGTACTTC	CASRPGTSGGQETQYF
NA	TRBV6-5	TRBJ2-7	TRBD2	TGTGCCAGCAAGACTAGCGGAGTTCGAAACGAGCAGTACTTC	CASKTSGVRNEQYF
NA	TRBV19	TRBJ1-2	NA	TGTGCCAGTAGTATTTATGGGGGGGACTCCTATGGCTACACCTTC	CASSIYGGDSYGYTF
NA	TRBV19	TRBJ2-3	NA	TGTGCCAGTAGTATATTCGTGGGAGGCACAGATACGCAGTATTTT	CASSIFVGGTDTQYF
NA	TRBV7-2	TRBJ2-7	TRBD2	TGTGCCAGCAGCTTAGCACTAGCGGGGGGTGGCTACGAGCAGTACTTC	CASSLALAGGGYEQYF
NA	TRBV12-5	TRBJ2-1	TRBD2	TGTGCTAGTGAAGGCGGGGGGTACAATGAGCAGTTCTTC	CASEGGGYNEQFF
NA	TRBV7-9	TRBJ2-2	TRBD2	TGTGCCAGCAGCTTCGGGGGGTTCGACACCGGGGAGCTGTTTTTT	CASSFGGFDTGELFF
NA	TRBV3-1/TRBV3-2	TRBJ2-3	TRBD2	TGTGCCAGCAGCCACCACGGTAGCGGGGGGGCCCTAGATACGCAGTATTTT	CASSHHGSGGALDTQYF
NA	TRBV19	TRBJ1-1	NA	TGTGCCAGTATTAGTAGGGGGTCTCACACTGAAGCTTTCTTT	CASISRGSHTEAFF
once	TRBV5-1	TRBJ2-3	TRBD2	TGCGCCAGCAGCTACCAGTTTAGCGGGGGGGCCACAGATACGCAGTATTTT	CASSYQFSGGATDTQYF
NA	TRBV5-1	TRBJ1-3	NA	TGCGCCAGCAGCTTGACTCAGGGGTCTGGAAACACCATATATTTT	CASSLTQGSGNTIYF
NA	TRBV28	TRBJ2-1	NA	TGTGCCAGCAGTTTGCGTGAGCAGTTCTTC	CASSLREQFF
NA	TRBV10-3	TRBJ1-5	TRBD1	TGTGCCATCAGTGAGTCGACAGGGGGCGCGGGGCAGCCCCAGCATTTT	CAISESTGGAGQPQHF
few	TRBV2	TRBJ1-1	NA	TGTGCCAGCAGTGAATCTGGAAAACAGCCGGCTTTCTTT	CASSESGKQPAFF
once	TRBV5-1	TRBJ2-4	TRBD2	TGCGCCAGCAGCCCAACCGGGACTAGCGGGATAGCTGCCAAAAACATTCAGTACTTC	CASSPTGTSGIAAKNIQYF